By sample fraction, the clone carrying this T cell receptor (beta chain) is medium-sized. The antigen remains undetermined. This specimen comes from a study of T cell repertoires in cytomegalovirus infection. Study background: CMV epitopes in the study were HLA-C-restricted (recently identified) and HLA-B-restricted (well studied). Public TCR beta signature analysis indicated the presence of both CMV infection and matching HLA type. General study results and limits: Totalled public TCR beta family frequency picked out people who carried CMV plus the relevant HLA. Dominant in the ex vivo response were TCR beta clonotypes restricted by HLA-C and specific for CMV.

One entry per CDR3 protein, called by TCRdb with MiXCR from the reads. This sample has around 340,000 distinct CDR3 sequences, with about 27% found just once. CDR3 length equals 21 residues. V lost 5 bases, J lost 1 base, and 23 bases stayed unmatched. From germline, CDR1 is MDHEN and CDR2 SYDVKM. This clonotype was sampled from a human donor in good health (CMV status not recorded). Some clones in this sample may be carry-over from other donors' samples. The chain joins TRBV28 to TRBJ2-3, with 8 bases that match TRBD2. Sample: cultured PBMCs, taken from culture after CMV antigen stimulation. The CDR3 region is CASSAFPGPREAAAGTDTQYF. Here the CDR3 DNA reads TGTGCCAGCAGTGCCTTCCCCGGCCCGCGGGAGGCCGCGGCGGGCACAGATACGCAGTATTTT.